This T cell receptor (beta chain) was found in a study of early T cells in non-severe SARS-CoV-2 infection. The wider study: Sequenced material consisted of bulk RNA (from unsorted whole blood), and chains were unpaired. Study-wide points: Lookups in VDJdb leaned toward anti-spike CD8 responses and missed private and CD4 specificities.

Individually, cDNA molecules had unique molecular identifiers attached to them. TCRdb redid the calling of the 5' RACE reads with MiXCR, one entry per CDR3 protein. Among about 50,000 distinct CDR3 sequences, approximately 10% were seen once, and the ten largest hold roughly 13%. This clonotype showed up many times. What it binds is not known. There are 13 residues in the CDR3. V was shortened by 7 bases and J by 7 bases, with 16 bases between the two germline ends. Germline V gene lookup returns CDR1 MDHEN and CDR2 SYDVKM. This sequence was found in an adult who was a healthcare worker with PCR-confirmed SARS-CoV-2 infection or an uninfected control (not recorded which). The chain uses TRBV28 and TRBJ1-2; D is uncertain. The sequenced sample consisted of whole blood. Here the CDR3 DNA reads TGTGCCAGCAAGGCGGGTTTCGAGTTTGGCTACACCTTC. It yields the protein CASKAGFEFGYTF.